These 5 T cell receptor beta chains came from one sample sequenced in a study of CD8+CD57+ T cells in acquired aplastic anemia. TCR beta VDJ and CDR3 profiles were obtained from a genomic DNA template. Via MiXCR, TCRdb re-called the reads, giving one row per CDR3 protein. The profile shows hundreds of thousands of distinct CDR3 sequences, about 70% of them singletons. What was sequenced was sorted CD4+, CD8+, or CD8+CD57+ T cells (not recorded which) from PBMCs. All receptors derive from a human donor in good health, serving as a control.

The gene calls are TRBV4-2 and TRBJ1-2; D is unresolved. Germline values: CDR1 LGHNA, CDR2 YNFKEQ. Trimming left V 6 bases short and J 1 base short, with 12 bases between. CDR3 size: 14 residues. The CDR3 sequence is CASSDSYVNYGYTF. The CDR3 nucleotides read TGTGCCAGCAGTGATAGTTACGTTAACTATGGCTACACCTTC.

V is TRBV6-5 and J is TRBJ1-2; D unclear. V was shortened by 2 bases and J by 0 bases, with 7 bases between the two germline ends. This CDR3 comprises 14 residues. Germline V gives CDR1 MNHEY, CDR2 SVGAGI. The CDR3 DNA follows: TGTGCCAGCAGTTACGTGAAGACTAACTATGGCTACACCTTC. Translation: CASSYVKTNYGYTF.

The chain is built from TRBV5-1 and TRBJ2-3; 8 bases are a match to TRBD1. The CDR3 covers 15 residues. J was trimmed by 6 bases and V by 0 bases; bases with no gene match: 6. CDR1 and CDR2 (germline): SGHRS, YFSETQ. CDR3 residues: CASSLDRGFADTQYF. The CDR3 DNA follows: TGCGCCAGCAGCTTGGACAGGGGGTTCGCCGATACGCAGTATTTT.

This clonotype was picked up one time. Mismatch with germline at one junction end may stem from a read error. The chain combines TRBV9 with TRBJ1-5, with TRBD1 as a possible D gene (6 bases). CDR1 SGDLS and CDR2 YYNGEE come from the germline V gene. The CDR3 loop spans 14 amino acids. The CDR3: CASSSILGGQRPDF. The CDR3 DNA sequence: TGTGCCAGCAGCTCCATACTCGGGGGCCAACGTCCTGATTTT.

Comments on this clonotype: A junction end diverges from the germline sequence, so it may reflect a read error. This chain joins TRBV9 and TRBJ1-1, with D possibly TRBD1 on 5 matching bases. The CDR3 loop spans 12 amino acids. Germline CDR1 SGDLS, CDR2 YYNGEE. The CDR3 DNA reads as TGCGCCAGCAAGGAGGGGCGCGATGCAGCTTTCTTT. It codes for CASKEGRDAAFF.